The present T cell receptor (beta chain) was sequenced within a study of cytomegalovirus exposure and HLA in healthy donors. On this clone itself: The antigen is undetermined.

Study observations and caveats: Rarity marked most TCR sequences, yet some public TCRs occurred in many donors. Cytomegalovirus status was reportedly diagnosed by the classifier with high specificity and sensitivity.

The donors were members of the validation cohort, which comprised roughly 130 subjects and was separate from the first cohort of roughly 700 subjects. V lost 5 bases and J lost 6, with 19 bases in between. This CDR3 is built from 15 residues. The V gene's germline CDR1 is SEHNR and CDR2 FQNEAQ (reference sequence). The protocol was immunoSEQ multiplex PCR, while the TCRdb copy is restricted to in-frame clones and leaves out a portion. The table includes under 200,000 clones, roughly 90% detected once. The sequenced sample was PBMCs. The source is a young woman in good health and CMV-seronegative. The chain has TRBV7-9 and TRBJ1-2, with D hard to call. The CDR3 sequence: CASSPPPLADNGYTF. The CDR3 region has the DNA TGTGCCAGCAGCCCCCCGCCTTTGGCAGACAATGGCTACACCTTC.